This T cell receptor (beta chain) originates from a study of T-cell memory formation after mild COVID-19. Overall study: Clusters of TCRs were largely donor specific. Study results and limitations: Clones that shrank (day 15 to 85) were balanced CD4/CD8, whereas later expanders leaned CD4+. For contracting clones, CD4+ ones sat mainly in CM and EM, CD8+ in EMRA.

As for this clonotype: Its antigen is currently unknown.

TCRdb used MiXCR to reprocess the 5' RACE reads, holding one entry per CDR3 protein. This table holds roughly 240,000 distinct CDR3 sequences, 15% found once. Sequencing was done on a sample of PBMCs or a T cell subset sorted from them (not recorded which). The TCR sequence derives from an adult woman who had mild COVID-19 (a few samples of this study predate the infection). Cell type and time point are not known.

CDR3 loop: CASSSSGAVLSNQPQHF. The CDR3 region has the DNA TGTGCCAGCAGCTCCTCAGGGGCCGTTTTGAGCAATCAGCCCCAGCATTTT. The rearrangement uses TRBV7-9 and TRBJ1-5; weak D call: TRBD1 (6 bases). V shed 4 bases and J shed 1 base, with 17 bases lying between them. CDR1 is SEHNR and CDR2 is FQNEAQ in the germline V gene (reference sequence). The CDR3 has 17 amino acids.